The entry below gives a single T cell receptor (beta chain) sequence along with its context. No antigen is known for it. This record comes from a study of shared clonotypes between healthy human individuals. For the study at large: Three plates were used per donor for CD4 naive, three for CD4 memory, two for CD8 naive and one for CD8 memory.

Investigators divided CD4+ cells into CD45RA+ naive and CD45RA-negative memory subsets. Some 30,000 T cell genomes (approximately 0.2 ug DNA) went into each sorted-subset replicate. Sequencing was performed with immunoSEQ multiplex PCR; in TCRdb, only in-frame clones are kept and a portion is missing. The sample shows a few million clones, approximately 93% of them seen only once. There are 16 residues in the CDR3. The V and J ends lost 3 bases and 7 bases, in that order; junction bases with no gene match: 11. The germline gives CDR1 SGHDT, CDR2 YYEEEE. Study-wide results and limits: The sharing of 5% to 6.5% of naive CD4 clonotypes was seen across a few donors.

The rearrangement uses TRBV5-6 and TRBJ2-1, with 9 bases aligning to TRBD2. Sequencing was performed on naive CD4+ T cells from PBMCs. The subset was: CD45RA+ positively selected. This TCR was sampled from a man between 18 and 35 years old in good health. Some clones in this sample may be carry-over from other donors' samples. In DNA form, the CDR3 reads TGTGCCAGCAGCTGGCTGGGGAGGACTAGCGATAATGAGCAGTTCTTC. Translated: CASSWLGRTSDNEQFF.